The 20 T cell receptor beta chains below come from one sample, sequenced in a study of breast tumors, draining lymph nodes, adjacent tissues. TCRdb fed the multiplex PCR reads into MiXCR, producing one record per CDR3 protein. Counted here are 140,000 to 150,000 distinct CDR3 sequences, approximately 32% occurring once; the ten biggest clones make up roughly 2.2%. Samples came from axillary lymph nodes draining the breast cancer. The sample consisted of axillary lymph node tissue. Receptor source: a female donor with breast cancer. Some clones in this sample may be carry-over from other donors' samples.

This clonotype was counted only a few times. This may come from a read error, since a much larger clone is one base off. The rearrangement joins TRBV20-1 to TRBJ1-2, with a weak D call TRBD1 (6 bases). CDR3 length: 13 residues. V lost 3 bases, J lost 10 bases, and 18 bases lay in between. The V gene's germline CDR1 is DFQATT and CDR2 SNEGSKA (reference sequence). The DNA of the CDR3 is TGCAGTGCTAGGAGGGTTGGTGTGGGGGCCTACACCTTC. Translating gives CSARRVGVGAYTF.

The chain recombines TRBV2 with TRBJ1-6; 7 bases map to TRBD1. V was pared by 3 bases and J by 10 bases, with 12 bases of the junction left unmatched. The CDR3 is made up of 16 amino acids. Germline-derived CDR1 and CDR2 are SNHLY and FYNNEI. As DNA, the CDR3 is TGTGCCAGCAGTGACACCGACTTCCAGGGGGAGTCACCCCTCCACTTT. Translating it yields CASSDTDFQGESPLHF.

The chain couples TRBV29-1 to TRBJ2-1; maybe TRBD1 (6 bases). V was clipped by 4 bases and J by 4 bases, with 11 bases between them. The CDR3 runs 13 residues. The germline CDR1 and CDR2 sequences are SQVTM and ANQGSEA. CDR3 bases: TGCAGCGTTGGGGGGCCAGTGTACAATGAGCAGTTCTTC. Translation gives CSVGGPVYNEQFF.

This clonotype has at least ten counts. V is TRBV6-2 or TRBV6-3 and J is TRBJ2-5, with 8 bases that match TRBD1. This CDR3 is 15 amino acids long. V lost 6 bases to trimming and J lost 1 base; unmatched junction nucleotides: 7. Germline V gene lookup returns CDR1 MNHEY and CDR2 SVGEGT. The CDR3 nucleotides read TGTGCCAGCAGCCGACAGGGGACGGCCCAAGAGACCCAGTACTTC. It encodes CASSRQGTAQETQYF.

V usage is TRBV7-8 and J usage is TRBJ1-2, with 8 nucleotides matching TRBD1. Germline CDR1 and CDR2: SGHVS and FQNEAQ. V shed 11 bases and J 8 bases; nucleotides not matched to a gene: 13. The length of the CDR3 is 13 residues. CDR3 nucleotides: TGTGCCCCGTCCGGACAGGGTGTTTCGGGCTACACCTTC. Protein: CAPSGQGVSGYTF.

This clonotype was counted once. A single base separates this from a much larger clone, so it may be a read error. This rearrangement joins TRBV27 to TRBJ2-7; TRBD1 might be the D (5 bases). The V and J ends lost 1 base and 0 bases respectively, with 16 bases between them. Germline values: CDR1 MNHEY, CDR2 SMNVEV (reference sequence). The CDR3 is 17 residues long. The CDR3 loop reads CASSLFRATPSSYEQYF. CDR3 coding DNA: TGTGCCAGCAGTTTATTCAGGGCGACACCTAGCTCCTACGAGCAGTACTTC.

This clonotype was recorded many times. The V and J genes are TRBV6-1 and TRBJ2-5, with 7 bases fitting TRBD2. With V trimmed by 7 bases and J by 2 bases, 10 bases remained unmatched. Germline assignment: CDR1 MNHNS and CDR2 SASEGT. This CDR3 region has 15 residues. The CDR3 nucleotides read TGTGCCAGCATTTTTGGCGGGGGAGTTCAAGAGACCCAGTACTTC. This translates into CASIFGGGVQETQYF.

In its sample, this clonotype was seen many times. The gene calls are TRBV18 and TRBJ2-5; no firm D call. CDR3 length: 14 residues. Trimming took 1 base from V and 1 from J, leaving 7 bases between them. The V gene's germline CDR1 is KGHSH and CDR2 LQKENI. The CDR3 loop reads CASSPRASQETQYF. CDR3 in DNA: TGTGCCAGCTCACCACGGGCTAGCCAAGAGACCCAGTACTTC.

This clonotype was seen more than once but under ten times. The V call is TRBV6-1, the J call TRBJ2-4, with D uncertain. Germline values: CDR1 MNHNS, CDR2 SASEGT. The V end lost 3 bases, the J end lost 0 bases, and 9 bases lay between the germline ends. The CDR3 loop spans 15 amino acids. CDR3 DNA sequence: TGTGCCAGCAGTGAGACACCACTAGCCAAAAACATTCAGTACTTC. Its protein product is CASSETPLAKNIQYF.

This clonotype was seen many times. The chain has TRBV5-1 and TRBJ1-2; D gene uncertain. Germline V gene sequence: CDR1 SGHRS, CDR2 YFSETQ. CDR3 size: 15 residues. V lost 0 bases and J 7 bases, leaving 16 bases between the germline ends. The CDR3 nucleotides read TGCGCCAGCAGCTTGGGGAGACGGACCGAGGGTGGCTACACCTTC. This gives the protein CASSLGRRTEGGYTF.

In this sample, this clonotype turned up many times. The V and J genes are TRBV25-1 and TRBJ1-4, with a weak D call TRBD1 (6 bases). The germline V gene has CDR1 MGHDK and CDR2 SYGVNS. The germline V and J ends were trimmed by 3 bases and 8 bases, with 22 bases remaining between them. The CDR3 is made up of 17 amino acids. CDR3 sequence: CASSDDGPGAQQEKLFF. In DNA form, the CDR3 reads TGTGCCAGCAGTGATGATGGGCCGGGGGCCCAACAGGAAAAACTGTTTTTT.

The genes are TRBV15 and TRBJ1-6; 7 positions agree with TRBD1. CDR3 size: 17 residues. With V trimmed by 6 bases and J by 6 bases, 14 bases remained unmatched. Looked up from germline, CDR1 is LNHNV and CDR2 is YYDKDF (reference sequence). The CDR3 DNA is TGTGCCACCAGGTTTGGGCAACAGGGGAAGGGTAATTCACCCCTCCACTTT. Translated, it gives CATRFGQQGKGNSPLHF.

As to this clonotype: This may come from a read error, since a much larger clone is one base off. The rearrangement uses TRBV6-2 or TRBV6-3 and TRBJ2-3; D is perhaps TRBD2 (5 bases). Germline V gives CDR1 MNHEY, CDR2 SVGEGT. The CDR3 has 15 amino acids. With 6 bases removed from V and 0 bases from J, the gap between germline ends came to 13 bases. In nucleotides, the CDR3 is TGTGCCAGCAGACTAGAGGGCTCGAGCACAGATACGCAGTATTTT. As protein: CASRLEGSSTDTQYF.

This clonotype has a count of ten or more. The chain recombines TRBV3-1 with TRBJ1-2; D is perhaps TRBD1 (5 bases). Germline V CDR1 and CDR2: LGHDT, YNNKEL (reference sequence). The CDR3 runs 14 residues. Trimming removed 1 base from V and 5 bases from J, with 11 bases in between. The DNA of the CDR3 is TGTGCCAGCAGCCAAGGGCAGGAGGGGTATGGCTACACCTTC. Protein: CASSQGQEGYGYTF.

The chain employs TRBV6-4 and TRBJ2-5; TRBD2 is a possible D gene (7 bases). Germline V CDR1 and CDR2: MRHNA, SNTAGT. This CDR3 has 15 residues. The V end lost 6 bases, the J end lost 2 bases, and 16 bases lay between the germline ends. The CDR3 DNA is TGTGCCAGCAGAAATCGGGGGGCTTGTCAAGAGACCCAGTACTTC. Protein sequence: CASRNRGACQETQYF.

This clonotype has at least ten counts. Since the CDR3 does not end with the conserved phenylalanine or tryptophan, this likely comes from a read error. The CDR3 here is CASSLGFGANEQFL. The CDR3, as DNA: TGTGCTAGCAGCTTAGGATTTGGGGCAAATGAGCAGTTCCTC. This rearrangement joins TRBV7-7 to TRBJ2-1; TRBD1 is a possible D gene (5 bases). Germline V CDR1 and CDR2: SSHAT, FNYEAQ (reference sequence). The CDR3 sequence is 14 residues long.

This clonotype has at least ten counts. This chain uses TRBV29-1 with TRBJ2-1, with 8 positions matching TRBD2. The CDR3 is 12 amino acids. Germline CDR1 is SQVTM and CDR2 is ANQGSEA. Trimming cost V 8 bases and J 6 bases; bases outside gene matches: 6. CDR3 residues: CSSSGGSNEQFF. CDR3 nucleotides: TGCAGCTCAAGCGGGGGAAGCAATGAGCAGTTCTTC.

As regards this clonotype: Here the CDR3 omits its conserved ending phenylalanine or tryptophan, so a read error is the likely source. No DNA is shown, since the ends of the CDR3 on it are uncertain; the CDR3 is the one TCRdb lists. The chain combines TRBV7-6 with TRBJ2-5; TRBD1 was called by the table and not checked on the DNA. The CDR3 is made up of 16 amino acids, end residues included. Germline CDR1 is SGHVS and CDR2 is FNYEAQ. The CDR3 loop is CASSSPGQGDGYTFGS.

CDR3 sequence reads: CASNLRGDYGYTF. CDR3 nucleotides: TGTGCCAGCAACCTCAGGGGAGACTATGGCTACACCTTC. This sequence joins TRBV7-3 and TRBJ1-2; D may be TRBD1 (6 bases). CDR1 SGHTA and CDR2 FQGTGA come from the germline V gene. Trimming cost V 7 bases and J 3 bases, with 12 bases left between them. The CDR3 covers 13 residues.

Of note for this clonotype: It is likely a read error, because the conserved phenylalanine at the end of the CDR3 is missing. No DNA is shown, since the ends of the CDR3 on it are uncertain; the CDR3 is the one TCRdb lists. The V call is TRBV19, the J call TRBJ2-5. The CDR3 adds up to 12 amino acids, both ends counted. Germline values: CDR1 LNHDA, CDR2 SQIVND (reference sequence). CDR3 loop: CASNQYGYTFGS.